This T cell receptor beta chain was observed in a study of OX40 agonist ivuxolimab in advanced cancers. Study-wide results and limits: CD8+ T cells averaged more expanded clones than CD4+.

This CDR3 comprises 14 residues. V was shortened by 4 bases and J by 3 bases, with 13 bases between the two germline ends. CDR1 SQVTM and CDR2 ANQGSEA come from the germline V gene. In the case of this clone: Its antigen is still unknown.

TCRdb's copy holds only in-frame clones and misses some; the assay was immunoSEQ multiplex PCR. This table has tens of thousands of clones, 80% to 95% appearing once. The specimen comprised CD4+ or CD8+ T cells sorted from blood, sampled in a trial of the OX40 agonist ivuxolimab. The receptor's source is an adult with an advanced solid tumor such as melanoma, head and neck, liver or kidney cancer. V usage is TRBV29-1 and J usage is TRBJ2-1; D may be TRBD1 (6 bases). The CDR3 sequence is CSVAGANVYNEQFF. DNA for the CDR3: TGCAGCGTTGCAGGGGCGAACGTCTACAATGAGCAGTTCTTC.